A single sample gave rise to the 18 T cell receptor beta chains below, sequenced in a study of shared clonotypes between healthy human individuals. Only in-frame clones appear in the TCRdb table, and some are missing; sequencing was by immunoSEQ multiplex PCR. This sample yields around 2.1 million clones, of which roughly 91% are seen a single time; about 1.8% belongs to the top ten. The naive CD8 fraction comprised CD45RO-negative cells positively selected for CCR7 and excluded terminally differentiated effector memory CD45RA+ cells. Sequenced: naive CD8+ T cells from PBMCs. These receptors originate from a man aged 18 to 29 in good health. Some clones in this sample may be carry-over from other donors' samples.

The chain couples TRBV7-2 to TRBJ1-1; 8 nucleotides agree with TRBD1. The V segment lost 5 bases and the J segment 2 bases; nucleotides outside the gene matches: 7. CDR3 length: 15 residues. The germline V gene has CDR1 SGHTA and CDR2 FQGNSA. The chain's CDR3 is CASSPAGTGNTEAFF. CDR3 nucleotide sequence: TGTGCCAGCAGCCCAGCTGGGACAGGCAACACTGAAGCTTTCTTT.

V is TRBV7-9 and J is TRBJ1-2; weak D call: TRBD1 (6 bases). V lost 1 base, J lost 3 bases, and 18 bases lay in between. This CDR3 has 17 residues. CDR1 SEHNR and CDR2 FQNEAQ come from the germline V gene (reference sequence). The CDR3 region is CASSLDLSTGLDYGYTF. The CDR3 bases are TGTGCCAGCAGCTTAGATCTGTCAACAGGGTTAGACTATGGCTACACCTTC.

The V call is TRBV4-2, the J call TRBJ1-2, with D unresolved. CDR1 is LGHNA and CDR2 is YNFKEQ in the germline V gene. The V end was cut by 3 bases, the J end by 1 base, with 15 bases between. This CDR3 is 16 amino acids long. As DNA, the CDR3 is TGTGCCAGCAGCCATAATACGGCACCAAGTAACTATGGCTACACCTTC. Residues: CASSHNTAPSNYGYTF.

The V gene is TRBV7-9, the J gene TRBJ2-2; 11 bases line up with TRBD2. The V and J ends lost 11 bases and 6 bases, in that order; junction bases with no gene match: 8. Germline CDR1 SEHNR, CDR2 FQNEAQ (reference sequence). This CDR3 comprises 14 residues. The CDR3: CALALAGGAGELFF. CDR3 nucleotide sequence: TGTGCCCTTGCTCTAGCGGGAGGTGCCGGGGAGCTGTTTTTT.

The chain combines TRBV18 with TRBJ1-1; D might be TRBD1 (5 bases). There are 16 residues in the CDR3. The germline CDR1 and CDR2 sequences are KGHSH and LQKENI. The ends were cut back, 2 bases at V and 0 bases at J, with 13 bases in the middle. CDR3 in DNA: TGTGCCAGCTCACCAAATACTGGGGGGATGAACACTGAAGCTTTCTTT. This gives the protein CASSPNTGGMNTEAFF.

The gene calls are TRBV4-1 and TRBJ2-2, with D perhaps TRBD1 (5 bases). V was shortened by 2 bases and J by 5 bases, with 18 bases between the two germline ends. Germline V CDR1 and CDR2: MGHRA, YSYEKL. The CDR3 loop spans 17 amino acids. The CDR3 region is CASSQKIGVKKTGELFF. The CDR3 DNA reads TGCGCCAGCAGCCAAAAGATAGGGGTGAAAAAAACCGGGGAGCTGTTTTTT.

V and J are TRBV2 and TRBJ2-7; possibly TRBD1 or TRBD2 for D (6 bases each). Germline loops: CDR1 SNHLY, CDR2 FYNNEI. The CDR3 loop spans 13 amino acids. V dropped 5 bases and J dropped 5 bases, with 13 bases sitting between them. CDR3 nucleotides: TGTGCCAGCAGTTTCGGGGGCAGGAACGAGCAGTACTTC. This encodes CASSFGGRNEQYF.

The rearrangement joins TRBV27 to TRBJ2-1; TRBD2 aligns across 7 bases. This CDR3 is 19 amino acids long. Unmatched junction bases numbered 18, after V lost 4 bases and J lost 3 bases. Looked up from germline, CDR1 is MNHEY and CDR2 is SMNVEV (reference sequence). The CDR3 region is CASSSPTGGVRVGYNEQFF. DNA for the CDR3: TGTGCCAGCAGTTCACCAACTGGGGGGGTTCGGGTTGGCTACAATGAGCAGTTCTTC.

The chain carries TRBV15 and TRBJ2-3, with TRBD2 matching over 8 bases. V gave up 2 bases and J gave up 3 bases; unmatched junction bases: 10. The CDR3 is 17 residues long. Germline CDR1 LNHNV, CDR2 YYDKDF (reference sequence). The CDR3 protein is CATSRILQREITDTQYF. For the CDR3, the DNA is TGTGCCACCAGCAGAATCCTACAGCGGGAGATTACAGATACGCAGTATTTT.

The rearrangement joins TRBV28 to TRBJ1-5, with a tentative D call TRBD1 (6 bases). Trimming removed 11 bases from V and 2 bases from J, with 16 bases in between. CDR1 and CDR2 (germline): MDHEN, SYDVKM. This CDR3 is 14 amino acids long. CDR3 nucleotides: TGTGCCTCAGGGGAGTCCTTGGGCAATCAGCCCCAGCATTTT. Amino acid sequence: CASGESLGNQPQHF. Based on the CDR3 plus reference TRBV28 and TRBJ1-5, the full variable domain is DVKVTQSSRYLVKRTGEKVFLECVQDMDHENMFWYRQDPGLGLRLIYFSYDVKMKEKGDIPEGYSVSREKKERFSLILESASTNQTSMYLCASGESLGNQPQHFGDGTRLSIL.

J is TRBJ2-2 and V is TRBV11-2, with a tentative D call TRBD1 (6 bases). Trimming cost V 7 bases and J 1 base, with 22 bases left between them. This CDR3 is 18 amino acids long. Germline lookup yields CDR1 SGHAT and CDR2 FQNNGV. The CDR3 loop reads CASTRPQGPHRNTGELFF. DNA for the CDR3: TGTGCCAGCACCCGCCCCCAGGGGCCACATAGGAACACCGGGGAGCTGTTTTTT. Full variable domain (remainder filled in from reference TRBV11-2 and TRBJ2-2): EAGVAQSPRYKIIEKRQSVAFWCNPISGHATLYWYQQILGQGPKLLIQFQNNGVVDDSQLPKDRFSAERLKGVDSTLKIQPAKLEDSAVYLCASTRPQGPHRNTGELFFGEGSRLTVL.

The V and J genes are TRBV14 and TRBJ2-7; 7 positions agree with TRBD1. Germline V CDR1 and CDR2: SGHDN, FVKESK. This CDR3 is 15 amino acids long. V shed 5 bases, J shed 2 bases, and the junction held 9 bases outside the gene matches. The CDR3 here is CASSYWTGDTYEQYF. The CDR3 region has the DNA TGTGCCAGCAGCTATTGGACAGGAGACACCTACGAGCAGTACTTC.

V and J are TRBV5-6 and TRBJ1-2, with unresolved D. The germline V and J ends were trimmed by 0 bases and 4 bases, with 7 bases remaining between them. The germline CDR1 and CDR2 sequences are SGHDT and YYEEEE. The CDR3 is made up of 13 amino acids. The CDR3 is CASSLGTSYGYTF. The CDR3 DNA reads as TGTGCCAGCAGCTTGGGGACTTCCTATGGCTACACCTTC.

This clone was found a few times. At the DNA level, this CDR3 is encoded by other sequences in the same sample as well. The CDR3 loop is CASSLAGNTEAFF. CDR3 sequence (DNA): TGTGCCAGCAGTTTAGCAGGGAACACTGAAGCTTTCTTT. The chain carries TRBV28 and TRBJ1-1, with no clear D. The CDR3 is 13 amino acids. Trimming left V 2 bases short and J 1 base short, with 5 bases between. Germline V lookup: CDR1 MDHEN, CDR2 SYDVKM. Complete variable domain (other parts from reference TRBV28 and TRBJ1-1): DVKVTQSSRYLVKRTGEKVFLECVQDMDHENMFWYRQDPGLGLRLIYFSYDVKMKEKGDIPEGYSVSREKKERFSLILESASTNQTSMYLCASSLAGNTEAFFGQGTRLTVV.

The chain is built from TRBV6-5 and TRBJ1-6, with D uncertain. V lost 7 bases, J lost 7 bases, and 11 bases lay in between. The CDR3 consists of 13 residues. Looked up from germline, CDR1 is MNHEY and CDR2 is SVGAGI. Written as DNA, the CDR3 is TGTGCCAGCACATACACAGAAAATTCACCCCTCCACTTT. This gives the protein CASTYTENSPLHF.

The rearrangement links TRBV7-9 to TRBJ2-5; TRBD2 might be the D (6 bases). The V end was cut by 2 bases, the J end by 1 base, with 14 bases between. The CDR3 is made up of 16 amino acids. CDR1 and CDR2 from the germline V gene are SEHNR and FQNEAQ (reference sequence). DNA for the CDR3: TGTGCCAGCAGCTTATTCCTACGCGGGACCCAAGAGACCCAGTACTTC. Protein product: CASSLFLRGTQETQYF.

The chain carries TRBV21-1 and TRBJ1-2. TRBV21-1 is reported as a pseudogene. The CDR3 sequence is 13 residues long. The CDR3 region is CASSYLLNYGYTF. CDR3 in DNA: TGTGCCAGCAGCTATCTACTTAACTATGGCTACACCTTC.

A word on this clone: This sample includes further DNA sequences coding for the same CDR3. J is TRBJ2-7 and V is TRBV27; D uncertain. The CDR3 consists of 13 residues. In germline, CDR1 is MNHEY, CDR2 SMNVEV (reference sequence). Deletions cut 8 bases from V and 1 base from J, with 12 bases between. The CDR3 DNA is TGTGCCAGCGGAGAAGGTGGGTCCTACGAGCAGTACTTC. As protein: CASGEGGSYEQYF.